This T cell receptor (beta chain) was observed in a study of CXCR3-negative and CXCR3-positive naive CD8 T cells. There are 14 residues in the CDR3. Germline V gene data show CDR1 as MNHEY and CDR2 as SVGAGI. Through 5' RACE with UMI labels, the TRB cDNA libraries were prepared. For each CDR3 protein, TCRdb gives one entry from its re-call of the 5' RACE reads, without DNA. The sample totals around 47,000 distinct CDR3 sequences. Sequenced sample: memory CD8+ T cells from blood. The V and J genes are TRBV6-5 and TRBJ2-2. This clonotype was sampled from a human donor in good health. Some clones in this sample may be carry-over from other donors' samples. This chain's CDR3 is CASSYGPNTGELFF.